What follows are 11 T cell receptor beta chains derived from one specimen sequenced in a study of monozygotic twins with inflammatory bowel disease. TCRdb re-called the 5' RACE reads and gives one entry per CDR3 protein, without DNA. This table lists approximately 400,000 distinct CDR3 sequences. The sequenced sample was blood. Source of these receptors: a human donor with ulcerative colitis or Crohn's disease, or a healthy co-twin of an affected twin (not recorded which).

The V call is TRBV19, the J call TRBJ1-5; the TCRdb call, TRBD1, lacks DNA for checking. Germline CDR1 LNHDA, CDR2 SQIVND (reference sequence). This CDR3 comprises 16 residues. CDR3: CASSIRDRGLVQPQHF.

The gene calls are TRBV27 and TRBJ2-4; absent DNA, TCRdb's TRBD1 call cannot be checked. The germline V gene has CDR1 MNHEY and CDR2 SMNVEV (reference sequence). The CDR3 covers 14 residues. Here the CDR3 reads CASSSGTTSNIQYF.

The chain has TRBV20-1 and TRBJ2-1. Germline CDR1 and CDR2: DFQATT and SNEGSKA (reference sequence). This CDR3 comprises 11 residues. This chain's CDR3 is CSAREQYAQFF.

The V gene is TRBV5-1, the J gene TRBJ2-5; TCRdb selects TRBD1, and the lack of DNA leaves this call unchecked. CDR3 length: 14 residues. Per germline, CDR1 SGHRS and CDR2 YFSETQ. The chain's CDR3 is CASRRGTGQETQYF.

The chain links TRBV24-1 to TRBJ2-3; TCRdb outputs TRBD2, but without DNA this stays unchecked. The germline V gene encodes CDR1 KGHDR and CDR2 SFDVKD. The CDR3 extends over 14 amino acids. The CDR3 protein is CATSLDYRTDTQYF.

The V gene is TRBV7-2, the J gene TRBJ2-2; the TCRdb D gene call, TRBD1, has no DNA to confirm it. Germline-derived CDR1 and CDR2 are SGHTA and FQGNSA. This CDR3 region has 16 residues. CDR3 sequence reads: CASIIAWGINTGELFF.

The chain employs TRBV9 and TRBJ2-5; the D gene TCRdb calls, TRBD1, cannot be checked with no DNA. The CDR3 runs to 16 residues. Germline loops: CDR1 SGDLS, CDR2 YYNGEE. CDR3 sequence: CASSFSDRGRQETQYF.

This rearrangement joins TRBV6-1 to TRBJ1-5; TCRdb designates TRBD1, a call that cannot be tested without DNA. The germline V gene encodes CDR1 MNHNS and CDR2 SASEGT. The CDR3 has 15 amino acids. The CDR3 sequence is CASRVTGYGNQPQHF.

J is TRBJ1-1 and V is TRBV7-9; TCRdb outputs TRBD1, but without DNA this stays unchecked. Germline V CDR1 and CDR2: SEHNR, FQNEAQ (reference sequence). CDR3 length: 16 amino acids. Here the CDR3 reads CASSSEKGAENTEAFF.

The CDR3 loop is CSARSGGGGIENERFF. The chain uses TRBV20-1 and TRBJ2-1; the D gene TCRdb calls, TRBD1, cannot be checked with no DNA. Germline CDR1 is DFQATT and CDR2 is SNEGSKA (reference sequence). This CDR3 spans 16 amino acids.

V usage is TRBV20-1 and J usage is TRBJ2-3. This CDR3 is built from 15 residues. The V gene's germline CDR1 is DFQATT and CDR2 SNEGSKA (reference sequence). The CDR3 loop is CSASLASTSPDTQYF.